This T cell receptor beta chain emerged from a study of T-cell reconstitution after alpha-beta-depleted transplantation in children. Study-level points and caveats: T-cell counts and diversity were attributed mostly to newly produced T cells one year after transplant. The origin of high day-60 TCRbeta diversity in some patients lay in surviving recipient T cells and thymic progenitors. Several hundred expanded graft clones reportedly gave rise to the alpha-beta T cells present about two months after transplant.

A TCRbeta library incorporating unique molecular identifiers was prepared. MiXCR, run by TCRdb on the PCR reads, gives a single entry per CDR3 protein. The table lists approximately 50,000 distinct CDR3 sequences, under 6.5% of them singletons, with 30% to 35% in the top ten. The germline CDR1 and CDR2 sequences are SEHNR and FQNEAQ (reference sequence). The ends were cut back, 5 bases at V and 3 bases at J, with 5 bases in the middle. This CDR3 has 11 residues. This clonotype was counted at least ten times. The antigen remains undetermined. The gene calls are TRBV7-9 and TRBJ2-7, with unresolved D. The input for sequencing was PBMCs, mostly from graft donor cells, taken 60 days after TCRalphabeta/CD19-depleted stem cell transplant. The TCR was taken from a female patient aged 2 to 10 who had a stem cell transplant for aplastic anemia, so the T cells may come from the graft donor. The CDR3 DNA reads TGTGCCAGCAGCAAAGGCTACGAGCAGTACTTC. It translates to CASSKGYEQYF.